The table lists the clone carrying this TCR beta chain with a count of one. The antigen remains unidentified. The CDR3 is 16 residues long. The junction had 11 bases not matched to a gene; V was cut back by 5 bases and J by 2 bases. Germline-derived CDR1 and CDR2 are LNHDA and SQIVND (reference sequence). Healthy bone marrow donors formed the donor group. This sample stems from a study of cytomegalovirus exposure and HLA in healthy donors. Overall study: Caucasian-associated ancestry cluster membership applied to approximately 80% of approximately 400 genotyped donors. Study-level findings and limits: Common viral pathogens were later found to be apparently linked to several of the most significant clusters.

Primers for the PCR totalled 60 Vbeta and 13 Jbeta. The authors' processing: About 80 million unique TCR beta chains, about 11 million of them shared, were counted by a later analysis. Clones were read by immunoSEQ multiplex PCR, and TCRdb kept only the in-frame ones, dropping some. V and J calls and clone size are copied from that table; D and trimming were computed from the DNA. The sample shows 150,000 to 200,000 clones, 65% to 80% of them seen only once. The TCR comes from a woman in her thirties or forties in good health and CMV-seronegative. Specimen: PBMCs. The chain carries TRBV19 and TRBJ2-5; 7 positions agree with TRBD1. CDR3 DNA: TGTGCCAGTAGTCCACGGACAGGTGGGGATCAAGAGACCCAGTACTTC. This gives the protein CASSPRTGGDQETQYF.